This TCR beta chain appears in the sequencing data of a study of blood T cell repertoires in COVID-19. About the research overall: The study drew acute and convalescent COVID-19 samples from the United States, Italy and Spain. The analysed material was cDNA or gDNA that came from T cells, B-cell-depleted T cells, or PBMCs.

Trimming stripped 3 bases from V and 4 bases from J, with 13 bases between. Per germline, CDR1 DFQATT and CDR2 SNEGSKA (reference sequence). This CDR3 has 14 amino acids. Self-reported history from a screening survey and questionnaire set each donor's cohort. Either two negative PCRs, clearance, or symptom resolution qualified Cohort 3 donors as recovered. The protocol was immunoSEQ multiplex PCR, while the TCRdb copy is restricted to in-frame clones and leaves out a portion. The data contain some 150,000 clones, 70% to 90% of them singletons. The gene calls are TRBV20-1 and TRBJ1-3, with D possibly TRBD1 on 6 matching bases. Sequenced: PBMCs or T cells enriched from blood (not recorded which). The origin of this receptor is a woman in her forties who had recovered from COVID-19. DNA of the CDR3: TGCAGTGCTAGTAAGGCAGGGGAAGGAAACACCATATATTTT. This translates into CSASKAGEGNTIYF.